The next 20 T cell receptor beta chains were all read from a single sample in a study of blood T cell repertoires in COVID-19. Produced via immunoSEQ multiplex PCR; TCRdb's table is partial and in-frame only. The data contain about 140,000 clones, around 81% of them singletons. Sequencing was done on a sample of peripheral blood. These receptors originate from a human donor in a cohort sampled during active COVID-19.

This clone turned up a few times. The CDR3 loop reads CASSQKQGTGAFF. The CDR3 bases are TGCGCCAGCAGCCAGAAACAGGGAACGGGGGCTTTCTTT. V and J are TRBV5-1 and TRBJ1-1; the D gene is possibly TRBD1 (6 bases). The CDR3 sequence is 13 residues long. Trimming took 4 bases from V and 11 from J, leaving 18 bases between them. The germline gives CDR1 SGHRS, CDR2 YFSETQ.

The CDR3 region is CASSSGRNTQYF. DNA of the CDR3: TGTGCCAGCAGCTCAGGTCGGAATACGCAGTATTTT. The V gene is TRBV2, the J gene TRBJ2-3; D uncertain. The germline V gene encodes CDR1 SNHLY and CDR2 FYNNEI. Trimming cost V 6 bases and J 7 bases, with 11 bases left between them. The CDR3 is made up of 12 amino acids.

The J gene is TRBJ1-6, the V gene TRBV6-5, with D possibly matching TRBD1 (6 bases). V shed 4 bases and J shed 10 bases, with 11 bases lying between them. The germline gives CDR1 MNHEY, CDR2 SVGAGI. This CDR3 is 13 amino acids long. The CDR3 is CASSSGTRSPLHF. Here the CDR3 DNA reads TGTGCCAGCAGTTCAGGGACACGGTCACCCCTCCACTTT.

The rearrangement uses TRBV5-8 and TRBJ2-1; D remains ambiguous. Germline loops: CDR1 SGHTS, CDR2 YDEGEE. CDR3 length: 11 residues. Trimming cost V 4 bases and J 5 bases, with 4 bases left between them. CDR3 sequence: CASSRHNEQFF. The CDR3, as DNA: TGTGCCAGCAGCCGTCACAATGAGCAGTTCTTC. The full variable domain, its missing parts supplied by reference TRBV5-8 and TRBJ2-1, is EAGVTQSPTHLIKTRGQQATLRCSPISGHTSVYWYQQALGLGLQFLLWYDEGEERNRGNFPPRFSGRQFPNYSSELNVNALELEDSALYLCASSRHNEQFFGPGTRLTVL.

The chain uses TRBV5-1 and TRBJ2-2, with TRBD2 matching over 12 bases. The V segment lost 0 bases and the J segment 5 bases; nucleotides outside the gene matches: 2. The CDR3 extends over 16 amino acids. Per germline, CDR1 SGHRS and CDR2 YFSETQ. CDR3 residues: CASSLEGLAGTGELFF. The DNA of the CDR3 is TGCGCCAGCAGCTTGGAAGGACTAGCGGGGACCGGGGAGCTGTTTTTT.

J is TRBJ2-7 and V is TRBV5-1; 8 nucleotides agree with TRBD2. V was clipped by 3 bases and J by 2 bases; unmatched bases: 10. The CDR3 has 16 amino acids. Germline V gives CDR1 SGHRS, CDR2 YFSETQ. The DNA of the CDR3 is TGCGCCAGCAGCTCAGCGGGGCGGGGGGCCCCCTACGAGCAGTACTTC. It yields the protein CASSSAGRGAPYEQYF.

The chain's CDR3 is CASSSLSVGGSNTDTQYF. In DNA, the CDR3 is TGTGCCAGCAGTTCTCTGTCCGTGGGGGGATCCAACACAGATACGCAGTATTTT. The chain couples TRBV28 to TRBJ2-3, with D possibly being TRBD2 (6 bases). Per germline, CDR1 MDHEN and CDR2 SYDVKM. Trimming left V 4 bases short and J 2 bases short, with 22 bases between. The CDR3 length is 18 residues.

The chain has TRBV19 and TRBJ2-7; TRBD2 matches at 11 bases. The ends lost 5 bases at V and 2 bases at J; junction bases unmatched: 5. CDR1 is LNHDA, CDR2 SQIVND, per germline (reference sequence). CDR3 length: 15 amino acids. For the CDR3, the DNA is TGTGCCAGTAGTTCTAGCGGGGGGTTTACCTACGAGCAGTACTTC. Translation gives CASSSSGGFTYEQYF. Together with reference TRBV19 and TRBJ2-7, the CDR3 gives the full variable domain: DGGITQSPKYLFRKEGQNVTLSCEQNLNHDAMYWYRQDPGQGLRLIYYSQIVNDFQKGDIAEGYSVSREKKESFPLTVTSAQKNPTAFYLCASSSSGGFTYEQYFGPGTRLTVT.

J is TRBJ2-1 and V is TRBV10-1; weak D call: TRBD1 (6 bases). The CDR3 totals 13 residues. The germline V gene encodes CDR1 WNHNN and CDR2 SYGVQD (reference sequence). V lost 0 bases to trimming and J lost 6 bases, with 6 bases between them. CDR3 DNA sequence: TGCGCCAGCAGTGAGTCAGGGGGCAATGAGCAGTTCTTC. It encodes CASSESGGNEQFF.

This chain connects TRBV4-2 to TRBJ1-4, with 9 bases matching TRBD1. The CDR3 is 16 amino acids. The V and J ends lost 3 bases and 2 bases, in that order; junction bases with no gene match: 4. Germline V gene data show CDR1 as LGHNA and CDR2 as YNFKEQ. CDR3 residues: CASSQTGGGTNEKLFF. As DNA, the CDR3 is TGTGCCAGCAGCCAGACAGGGGGTGGTACTAATGAAAAACTGTTTTTT.

The V gene is TRBV19, the J gene TRBJ1-1, with 9 bases matching TRBD1. Germline V gene sequence: CDR1 LNHDA, CDR2 SQIVND (reference sequence). The V gene end was trimmed by 5 bases and the J gene end by 5 bases; junction bases not matched to a gene: 24. The CDR3 extends over 20 amino acids. The CDR3 loop is CASSQTGQGRSGPRSTEAFF. The CDR3 DNA reads as TGTGCCAGTAGTCAAACGGGACAGGGTCGTTCAGGCCCGAGGTCTACTGAAGCTTTCTTT.

The chain has TRBV5-4 and TRBJ2-1; 11 positions agree with TRBD2. With 5 bases clipped from V and 5 bases from J, the junction kept 6 bases outside the gene matches. This CDR3 is 15 amino acids long. Germline loops: CDR1 SGHNT, CDR2 YYREEE (reference sequence). The CDR3 nucleotides are TGTGCCAGCAGGCTAGCGGGGGGACCGAACAATGAGCAGTTCTTC. As protein: CASRLAGGPNNEQFF.

This clone was seen just once. The J gene is TRBJ1-6, the V gene TRBV7-9; 10 bases match TRBD1. The germline V gene has CDR1 SEHNR and CDR2 FQNEAQ (reference sequence). The CDR3 extends over 15 amino acids. The junction had 2 bases not matched to a gene; V was cut back by 0 bases and J by 9 bases. The CDR3 nucleotides are TGTGCCAGCAGCTTAGCGACAGGGGGCCCTTCACCCCTCCACTTT. Its translation: CASSLATGGPSPLHF.

The chain links TRBV6-1 to TRBJ1-4; TRBD1 might be the D (6 bases). Trimming took off 8 bases at V and 3 bases at J, with 16 bases between the two ends. Germline V gene lookup returns CDR1 MNHNS and CDR2 SASEGT. CDR3 length: 15 amino acids. The CDR3 DNA follows: TGTGCCAGCGGGGAACGGGACACCCCTAATGAAAAACTGTTTTTT. This sequence encodes CASGERDTPNEKLFF.

This clone has more than one count but fewer than ten. The V call is TRBV6-5, the J call TRBJ2-3; 7 nucleotides align to TRBD1. The trim removed 6 bases at V and 4 bases at J, leaving 7 bases unmatched. The CDR3 consists of 14 residues. Per the germline V gene, CDR1 is MNHEY and CDR2 is SVGAGI. The CDR3: CASSLQGIADTQYF. CDR3 DNA: TGTGCCAGCAGCTTACAGGGGATCGCAGATACGCAGTATTTT.

The rearrangement links TRBV6-5 to TRBJ2-3; perhaps TRBD1 as D (5 bases). Trimming took off 7 bases at V and 4 bases at J, with 12 bases between the two ends. Looked up from germline, CDR1 is MNHEY and CDR2 is SVGAGI. This CDR3 is built from 13 residues. The CDR3 nucleotides are TGTGCCAGCAATGGCAGGGTGGCAGATACGCAGTATTTT. It is translated as CASNGRVADTQYF.

A few counts support this clone. The rearrangement joins TRBV2 to TRBJ2-5; TRBD2 agrees at 10 bases. J lost 2 bases, V lost 6 bases, and 3 bases had no gene match. The CDR3 covers 14 residues. Germline-derived CDR1 and CDR2 are SNHLY and FYNNEI. The CDR3 here is CASRLAGVQETQYF. The CDR3 region has the DNA TGTGCCAGCAGGCTAGCGGGGGTACAAGAGACCCAGTACTTC.

This chain connects TRBV5-6 to TRBJ2-3; 9 bases are shared with TRBD2. Germline V gene sequence: CDR1 SGHDT, CDR2 YYEEEE. This CDR3 spans 17 amino acids. With V trimmed by 0 bases and J by 2 bases, 7 bases remained unmatched. The DNA for the CDR3 is TGTGCCAGCAGCTTGGAAGTAGCGGGGGAGATCACAGATACGCAGTATTTT. Translating it yields CASSLEVAGEITDTQYF.

The rearrangement links TRBV28 to TRBJ1-4; 7 bases line up with TRBD1. CDR3 length: 14 amino acids. V shed 3 bases and J 5 bases; nucleotides not matched to a gene: 3. Germline-derived CDR1 and CDR2 are MDHEN and SYDVKM. Here the CDR3 DNA reads TGTGCCAGCAGTTTGGGGACAGTAAATGAAAAACTGTTTTTT. It is translated as CASSLGTVNEKLFF.

The chain couples TRBV3-1 (or the pseudogene TRBV3-2) to TRBJ1-2, with 7 positions matching TRBD1. This CDR3 spans 14 amino acids. CDR1 is LGHDT and CDR2 is YNNKEL in the germline V gene (reference sequence). V shed 1 base, J shed 6 bases, and the junction held 5 bases outside the gene matches. CDR3 coding DNA: TGTGCCAGCAGCCAAGCCGGGACAGAGAATGGCTACACCTTC. It translates to CASSQAGTENGYTF.